This record looks at one TCR beta chain sequence and its context. TCRdb recomputed calls from the RT-PCR reads with MiXCR, one row per CDR3 protein. The table records almost 700,000 distinct CDR3 sequences, approximately 15% of them present only once. This CDR3 region has 12 residues. Germline V lookup: CDR1 MDHEN, CDR2 SYDVKM. Trimming cost V 3 bases and J 6 bases, with 8 bases left between them. The receptor was derived from a female donor in good health, serving as a healthy control. The sequenced sample was memory CD4+ T cells from blood. The chain joins TRBV28 to TRBJ1-2; perhaps TRBD1 as D (6 bases). As DNA, the CDR3 is TGTGCCAGCAGTTTCCAGGGGCATGGCTACACCTTC. This gives the protein CASSFQGHGYTF.